This T cell receptor beta chain was retrieved from a study of blood T cells in healthy people across ages. Notes on the study in general: The lack of PBMC sorting stopped any conclusive naive versus antigen-experienced comparison.

Per the germline V gene, CDR1 is SGHTA and CDR2 is FQGNSA. The CDR3 sequence is 18 residues long. The V and J ends lost 1 base and 1 base, in that order; junction bases with no gene match: 10. The individuals who served as donors were healthy Caucasians living in Russia, aged about 6 to 90. Investigators took approximately 10 milliliters of peripheral blood from every donor. To note about this clonotype: Its antigen is not known.

Through a sample-barcoded 5' primer and a J-beta primer mix, a second PCR was run for roughly 7 to 12 cycles. One entry per CDR3 protein results from TCRdb running MiXCR on the 5' RACE reads. The table shows around 970,000 distinct CDR3 sequences, with roughly half occurring only once. Specimen: blood. This TCR was sampled from a woman aged 55 to 70 in good health. The chain has TRBV7-2 and TRBJ2-3; 8 nucleotides match TRBD2. The CDR3 is CASSLGSGATIRTDTQYF. The CDR3 region has the DNA TGTGCCAGCAGCTTAGGTAGCGGGGCCACAATACGCACAGATACGCAGTATTTT.